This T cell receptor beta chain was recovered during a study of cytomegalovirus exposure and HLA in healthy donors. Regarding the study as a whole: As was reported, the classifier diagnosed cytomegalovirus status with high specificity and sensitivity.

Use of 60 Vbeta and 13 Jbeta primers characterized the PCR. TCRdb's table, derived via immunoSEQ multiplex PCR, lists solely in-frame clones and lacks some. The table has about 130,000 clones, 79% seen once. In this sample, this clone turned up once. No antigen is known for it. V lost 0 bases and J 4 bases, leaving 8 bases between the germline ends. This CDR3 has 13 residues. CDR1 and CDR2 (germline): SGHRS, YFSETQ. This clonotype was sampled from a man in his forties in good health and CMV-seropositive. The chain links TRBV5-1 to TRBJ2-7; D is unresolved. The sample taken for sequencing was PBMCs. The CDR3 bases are TGCGCCAGCAGCTTGGTGGCGGCTTACGAGCAGTACTTC. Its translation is CASSLVAAYEQYF.